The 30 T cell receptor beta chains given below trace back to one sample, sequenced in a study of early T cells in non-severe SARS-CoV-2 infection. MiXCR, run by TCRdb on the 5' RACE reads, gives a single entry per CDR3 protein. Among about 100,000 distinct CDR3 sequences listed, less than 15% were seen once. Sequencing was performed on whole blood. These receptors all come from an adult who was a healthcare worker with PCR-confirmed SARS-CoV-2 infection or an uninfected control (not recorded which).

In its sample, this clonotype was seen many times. The CDR3 is CASSLRQATGNTIYF. Written as DNA, the CDR3 is TGTGCCAGCAGCCTCAGACAGGCGACTGGAAACACCATATATTTT. This chain links TRBV12-3 or TRBV12-4 with TRBJ1-3, with a possible D match to TRBD1 (6 bases). The CDR3 spans 15 residues. V lost 6 bases and J lost 2, with 14 bases in between.

The CDR3 nucleotides read TGCAGTGCTGGGAGCGGGGGGGAGACAGATACGCAGTATTTT. Encoded protein: CSAGSGGETDTQYF. The chain employs TRBV20-1 and TRBJ2-3; 10 nucleotides agree with TRBD2. The germline gives CDR1 DFQATT, CDR2 SNEGSKA (reference sequence). This CDR3 is built from 14 residues. V lost 5 bases to trimming and J lost 3 bases; unmatched junction nucleotides: 5.

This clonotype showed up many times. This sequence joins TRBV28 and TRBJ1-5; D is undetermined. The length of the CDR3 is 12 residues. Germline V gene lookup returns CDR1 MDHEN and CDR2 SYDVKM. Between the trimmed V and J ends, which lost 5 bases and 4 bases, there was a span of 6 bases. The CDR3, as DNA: TGTGCCAGCAGTATTACGAATCAGCCCCAGCATTTT. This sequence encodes CASSITNQPQHF. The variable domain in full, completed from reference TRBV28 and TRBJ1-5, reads DVKVTQSSRYLVKRTGEKVFLECVQDMDHENMFWYRQDPGLGLRLIYFSYDVKMKEKGDIPEGYSVSREKKERFSLILESASTNQTSMYLCASSITNQPQHFGDGTRLSIL.

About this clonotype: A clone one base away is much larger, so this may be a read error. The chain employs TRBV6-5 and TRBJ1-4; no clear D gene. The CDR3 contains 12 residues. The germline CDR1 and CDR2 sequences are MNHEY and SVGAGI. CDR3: CASRRGNEKLLF. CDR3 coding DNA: TGTGCCAGCAGACGTGGAAATGAAAAACTGCTTTTT.

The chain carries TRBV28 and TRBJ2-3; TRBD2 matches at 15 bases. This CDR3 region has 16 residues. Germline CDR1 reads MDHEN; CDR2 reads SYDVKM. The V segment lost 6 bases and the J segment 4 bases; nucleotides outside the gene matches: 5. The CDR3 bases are TGTGCCAGCAGGGGGACTAGCGGGGGGCTAGCAGATACGCAGTATTTT. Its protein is CASRGTSGGLADTQYF.

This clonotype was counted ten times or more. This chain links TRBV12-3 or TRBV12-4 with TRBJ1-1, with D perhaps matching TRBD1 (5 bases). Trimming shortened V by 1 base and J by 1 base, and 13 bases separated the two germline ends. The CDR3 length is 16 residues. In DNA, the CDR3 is TGTGCCAGCAGTTTAGGGACACTCATAAGGAACACTGAAGCTTTCTTT. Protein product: CASSLGTLIRNTEAFF.

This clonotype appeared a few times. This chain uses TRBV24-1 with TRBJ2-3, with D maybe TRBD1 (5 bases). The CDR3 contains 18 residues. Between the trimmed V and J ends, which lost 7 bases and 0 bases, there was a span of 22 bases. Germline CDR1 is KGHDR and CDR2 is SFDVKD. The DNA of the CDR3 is TGTGCCACCAGCCCGCCAGGACAAGGCCATACTAGCACAGATACGCAGTATTTT. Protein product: CATSPPGQGHTSTDTQYF.

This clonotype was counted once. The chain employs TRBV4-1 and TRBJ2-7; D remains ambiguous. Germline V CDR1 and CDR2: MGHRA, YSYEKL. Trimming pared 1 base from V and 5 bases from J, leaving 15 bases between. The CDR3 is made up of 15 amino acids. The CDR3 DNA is TGCGCCAGCAGCCAAGTAAGGTCGTCCCCGGACGAGCAGTACTTC. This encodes CASSQVRSSPDEQYF.

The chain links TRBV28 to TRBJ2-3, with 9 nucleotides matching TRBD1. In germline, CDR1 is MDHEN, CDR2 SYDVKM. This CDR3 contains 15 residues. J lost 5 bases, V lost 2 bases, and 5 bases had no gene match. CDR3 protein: CASSLRTGAGDTQYF. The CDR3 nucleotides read TGTGCCAGCAGTTTACGGACAGGGGCGGGAGATACGCAGTATTTT.

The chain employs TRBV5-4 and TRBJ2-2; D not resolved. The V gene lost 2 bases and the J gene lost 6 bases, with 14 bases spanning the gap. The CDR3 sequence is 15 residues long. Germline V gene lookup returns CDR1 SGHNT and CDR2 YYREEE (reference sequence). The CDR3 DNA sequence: TGTGCCAGCAGCTTTTCAGTCCGTGGGCCCGGGGAGCTGTTTTTT. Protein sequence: CASSFSVRGPGELFF.

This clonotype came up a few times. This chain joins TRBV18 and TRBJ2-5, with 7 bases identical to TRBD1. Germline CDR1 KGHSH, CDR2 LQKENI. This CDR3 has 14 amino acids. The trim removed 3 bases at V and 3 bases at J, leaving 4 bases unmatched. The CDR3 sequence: CASSPGQPKETQYF. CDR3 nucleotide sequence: TGTGCCAGCTCACCGGGACAGCCTAAAGAGACCCAGTACTTC.

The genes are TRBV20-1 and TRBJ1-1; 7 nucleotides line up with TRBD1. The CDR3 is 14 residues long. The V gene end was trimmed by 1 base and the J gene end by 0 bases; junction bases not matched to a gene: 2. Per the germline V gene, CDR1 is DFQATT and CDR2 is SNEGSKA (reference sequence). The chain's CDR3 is CSARVGTVNTEAFF. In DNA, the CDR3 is TGCAGTGCTAGAGTAGGGACAGTGAACACTGAAGCTTTCTTT.

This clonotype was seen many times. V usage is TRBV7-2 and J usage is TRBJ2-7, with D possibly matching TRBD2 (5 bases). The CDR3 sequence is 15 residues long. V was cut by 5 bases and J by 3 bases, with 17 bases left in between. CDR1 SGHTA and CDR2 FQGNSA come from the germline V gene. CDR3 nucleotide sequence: TGTGCCAGCAGCCCTGTCGGGGTCCCCTACTACGAGCAGTACTTC. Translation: CASSPVGVPYYEQYF.

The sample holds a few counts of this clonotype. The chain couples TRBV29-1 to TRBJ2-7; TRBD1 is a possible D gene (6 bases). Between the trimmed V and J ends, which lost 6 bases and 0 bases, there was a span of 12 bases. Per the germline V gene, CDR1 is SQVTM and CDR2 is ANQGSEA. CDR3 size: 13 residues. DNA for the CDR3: TGCAGCGTGCCAGGGGCCAGCTCCTACGAGCAGTACTTC. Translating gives CSVPGASSYEQYF.

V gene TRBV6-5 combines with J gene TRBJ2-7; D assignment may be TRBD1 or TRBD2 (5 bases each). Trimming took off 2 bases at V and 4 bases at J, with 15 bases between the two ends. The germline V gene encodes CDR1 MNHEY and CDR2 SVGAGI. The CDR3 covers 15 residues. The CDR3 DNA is TGTGCCAGCAGTTACGAGGGGACGGACATTTACGAGCAGTACTTC. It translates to CASSYEGTDIYEQYF.

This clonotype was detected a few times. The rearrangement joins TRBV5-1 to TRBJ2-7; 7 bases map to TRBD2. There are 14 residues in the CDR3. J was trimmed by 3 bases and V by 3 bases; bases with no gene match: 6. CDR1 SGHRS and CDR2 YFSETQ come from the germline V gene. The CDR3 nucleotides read TGCGCCAGCAGCTGGGGAGGGGCCGGCTACGAGCAGTACTTC. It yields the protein CASSWGGAGYEQYF. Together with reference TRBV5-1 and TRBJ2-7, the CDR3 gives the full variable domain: KAGVTQTPRYLIKTRGQQVTLSCSPISGHRSVSWYQQTPGQGLQFLFEYFSETQRNKGNFPGRFSGRQFSNSRSEMNVSTLELGDSALYLCASSWGGAGYEQYFGPGTRLTVT.

The CDR3 sequence is CASSQVLGTNTEAFF. The CDR3 nucleotides are TGTGCCAGCAGCCAAGTGCTAGGGACGAACACTGAAGCTTTCTTT. The rearrangement uses TRBV14 and TRBJ1-1, with a weak D call TRBD1 (5 bases). Germline V gives CDR1 SGHDN, CDR2 FVKESK. The germline V and J ends were trimmed by 1 base and 1 base, with 10 bases remaining between them. CDR3 size: 15 residues.

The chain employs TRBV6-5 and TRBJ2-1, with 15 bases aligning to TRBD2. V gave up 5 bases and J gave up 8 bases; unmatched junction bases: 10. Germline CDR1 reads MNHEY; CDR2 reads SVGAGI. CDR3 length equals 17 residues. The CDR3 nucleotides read TGTGCCAGCAGTCCCAGGACTAGCGGGGGGGCCTCTCATGAGCAGTTCTTC. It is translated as CASSPRTSGGASHEQFF.

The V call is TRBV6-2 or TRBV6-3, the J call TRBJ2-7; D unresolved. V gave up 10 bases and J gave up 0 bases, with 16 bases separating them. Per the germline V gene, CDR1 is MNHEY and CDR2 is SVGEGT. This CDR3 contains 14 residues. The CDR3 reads CATARTSFSYEQYF. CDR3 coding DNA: TGTGCCACGGCGAGGACCAGCTTCTCCTACGAGCAGTACTTC.

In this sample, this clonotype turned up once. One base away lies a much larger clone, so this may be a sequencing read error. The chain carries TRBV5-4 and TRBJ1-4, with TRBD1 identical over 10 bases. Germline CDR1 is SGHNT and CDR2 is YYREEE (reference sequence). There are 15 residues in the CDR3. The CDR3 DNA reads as TGTACCAGCAGCTTGTGGGACAGGGGAAATGAAAAACTGTTTTTT. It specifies CTSSLWDRGNEKLFF.

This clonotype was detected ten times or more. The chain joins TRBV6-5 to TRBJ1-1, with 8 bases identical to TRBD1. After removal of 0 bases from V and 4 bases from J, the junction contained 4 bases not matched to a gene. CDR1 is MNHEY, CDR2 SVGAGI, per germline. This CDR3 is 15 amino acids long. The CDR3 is CASSYSTGAATEAFF. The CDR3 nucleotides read TGTGCCAGCAGTTACTCGACAGGGGCGGCCACTGAAGCTTTCTTT.

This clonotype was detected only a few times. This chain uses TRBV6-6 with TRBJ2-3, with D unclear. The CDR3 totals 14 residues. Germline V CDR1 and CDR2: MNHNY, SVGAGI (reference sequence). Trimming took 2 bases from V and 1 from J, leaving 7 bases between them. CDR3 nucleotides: TGTGCCAGCAGTTACGGGCAGCGCACAGATACGCAGTATTTT. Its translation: CASSYGQRTDTQYF.

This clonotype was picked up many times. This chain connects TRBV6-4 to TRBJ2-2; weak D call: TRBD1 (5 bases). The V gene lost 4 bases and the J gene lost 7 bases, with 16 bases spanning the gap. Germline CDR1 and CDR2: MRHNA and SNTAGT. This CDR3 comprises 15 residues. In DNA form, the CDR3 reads TGTGCCAGCAGTGGGGGCTATCCGACGAGCGGGGAGCTGTTTTTT. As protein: CASSGGYPTSGELFF.

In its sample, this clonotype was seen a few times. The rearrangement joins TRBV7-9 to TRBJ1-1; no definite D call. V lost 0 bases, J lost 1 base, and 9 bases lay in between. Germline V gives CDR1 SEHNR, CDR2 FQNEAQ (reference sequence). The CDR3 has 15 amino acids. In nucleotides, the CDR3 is TGTGCCAGCAGCTTAGCATCAGGAGCGAACACTGAAGCTTTCTTT. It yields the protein CASSLASGANTEAFF.

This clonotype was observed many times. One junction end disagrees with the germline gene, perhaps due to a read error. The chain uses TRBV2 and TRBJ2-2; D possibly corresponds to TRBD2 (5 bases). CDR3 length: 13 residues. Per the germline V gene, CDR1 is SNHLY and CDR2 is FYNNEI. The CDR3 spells CASNPNRAGDLFF. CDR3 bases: TGTGCCAGCAACCCCAATCGGGCCGGGGATCTGTTTTTT.

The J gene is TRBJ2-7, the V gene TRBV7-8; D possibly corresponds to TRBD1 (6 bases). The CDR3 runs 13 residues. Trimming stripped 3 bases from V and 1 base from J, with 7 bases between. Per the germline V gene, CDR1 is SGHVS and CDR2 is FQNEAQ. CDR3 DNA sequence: TGTGCCAGCAGCTTTACAGGGTCCTACGAGCAGTACTTC. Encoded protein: CASSFTGSYEQYF.

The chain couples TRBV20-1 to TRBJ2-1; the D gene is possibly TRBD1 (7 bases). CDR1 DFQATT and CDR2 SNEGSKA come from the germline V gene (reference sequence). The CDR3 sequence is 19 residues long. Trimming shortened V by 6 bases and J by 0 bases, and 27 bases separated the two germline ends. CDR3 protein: CSAAGTALSSSSSYNEQFF. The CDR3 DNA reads TGCAGTGCGGCGGGGACAGCCTTATCCTCTTCCAGCTCCTACAATGAGCAGTTCTTC.

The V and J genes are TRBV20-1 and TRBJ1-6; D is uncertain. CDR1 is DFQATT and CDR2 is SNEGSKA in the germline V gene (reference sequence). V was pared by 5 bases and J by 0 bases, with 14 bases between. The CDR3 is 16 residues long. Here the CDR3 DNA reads TGCAGTGCTCCCTCGGTCCGCGACTCCTATAATTCACCCCTCCACTTT. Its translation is CSAPSVRDSYNSPLHF.

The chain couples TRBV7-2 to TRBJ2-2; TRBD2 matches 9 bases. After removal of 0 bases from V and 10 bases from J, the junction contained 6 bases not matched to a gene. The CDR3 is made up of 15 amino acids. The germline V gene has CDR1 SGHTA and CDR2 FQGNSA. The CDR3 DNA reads TGTGCCAGCAGCTTAGCGGCGGGGGGGCTCGAGGAGCTGTTTTTT. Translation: CASSLAAGGLEELFF.

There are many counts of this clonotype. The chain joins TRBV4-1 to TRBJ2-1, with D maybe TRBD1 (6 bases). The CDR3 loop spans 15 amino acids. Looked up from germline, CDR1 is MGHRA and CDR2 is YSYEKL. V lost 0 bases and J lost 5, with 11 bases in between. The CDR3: CASSQDRDTDNEQFF. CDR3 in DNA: TGCGCCAGCAGCCAAGATAGGGACACAGACAATGAGCAGTTCTTC.